This T cell receptor (beta chain) is drawn from a study of blood T cell repertoires in COVID-19. Study background: Sources were T cells, B-cell-depleted T cells, or PBMCs; the material itself was cDNA or gDNA.

Sequenced by immunoSEQ multiplex PCR; TCRdb stores in-frame clones only, minus some. The sample consists of around 58,000 clones, around 90% of them appearing once. This CDR3 is built from 16 residues. Germline V gene data show CDR1 as LNHNV and CDR2 as YYDKDF (reference sequence). V was clipped by 0 bases and J by 10 bases; unmatched bases: 11. This TCR was recovered from a human donor in a cohort sampled during active COVID-19. The chain combines TRBV15 with TRBJ2-1, with 8 positions matching TRBD2. Source material: peripheral blood. The CDR3 loop reads CATSREAGGGLVEQFF. As DNA, the CDR3 is TGTGCCACCAGCAGAGAGGCCGGGGGGGGCTTAGTGGAGCAGTTCTTC. Supplemented by reference TRBV15 and TRBJ2-1, the full variable domain reads DAMVIQNPRYQVTQFGKPVTLSCSQTLNHNVMYWYQQKSSQAPKLLFHYYDKDFNNEADTPDNFQSRRPNTSFCFLDIRSPGLGDTAMYLCATSREAGGGLVEQFFGPGTRLTVL.